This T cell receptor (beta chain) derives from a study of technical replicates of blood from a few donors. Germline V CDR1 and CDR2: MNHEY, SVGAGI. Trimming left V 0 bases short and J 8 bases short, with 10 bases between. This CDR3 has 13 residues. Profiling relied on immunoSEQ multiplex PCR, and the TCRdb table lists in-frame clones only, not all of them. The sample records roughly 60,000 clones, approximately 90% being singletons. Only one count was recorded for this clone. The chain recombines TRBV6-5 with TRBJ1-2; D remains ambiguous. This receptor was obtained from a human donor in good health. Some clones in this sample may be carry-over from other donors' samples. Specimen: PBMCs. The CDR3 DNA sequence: TGTGCCAGCAGTTACTCCGGTCTTAAGGGCTACACCTTC. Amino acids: CASSYSGLKGYTF.